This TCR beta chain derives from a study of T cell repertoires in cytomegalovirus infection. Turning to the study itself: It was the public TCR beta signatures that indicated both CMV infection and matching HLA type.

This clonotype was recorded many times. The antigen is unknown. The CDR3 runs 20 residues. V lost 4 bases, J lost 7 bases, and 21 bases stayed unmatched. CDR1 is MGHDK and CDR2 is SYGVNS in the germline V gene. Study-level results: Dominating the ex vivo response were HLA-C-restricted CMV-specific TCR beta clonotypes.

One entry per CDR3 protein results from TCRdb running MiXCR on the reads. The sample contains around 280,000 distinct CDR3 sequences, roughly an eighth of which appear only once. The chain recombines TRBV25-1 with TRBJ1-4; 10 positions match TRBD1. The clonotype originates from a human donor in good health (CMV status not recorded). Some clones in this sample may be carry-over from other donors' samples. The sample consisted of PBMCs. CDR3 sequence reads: CASSGRGPPRQGANSEKLFF. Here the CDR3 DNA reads TGTGCCAGCAGTGGCCGAGGACCCCCGCGACAGGGGGCGAATTCTGAAAAACTGTTTTTT.